This entry lists 25 T cell receptor beta chains sequenced from one sample in a study of PD-1 blockade in classical Hodgkin lymphoma. Sample time point: newly diagnosed, previously untreated cHL patient sample. TCRdb's copy holds only in-frame clones and misses some; the assay was immunoSEQ multiplex PCR. The table records 45,000 to 60,000 clones, approximately 91% of them present only once. Sequencing used peripheral blood mononuclear cells (PBMCs). These receptors originate from a human donor with classical Hodgkin lymphoma.

This rearrangement joins TRBV5-1 to TRBJ2-7; D tentatively reads TRBD1 or TRBD2 (5 bases each). Germline V gives CDR1 SGHRS, CDR2 YFSETQ. Trimming left V 4 bases short and J 2 bases short, with 22 bases between. This CDR3 comprises 17 residues. CDR3 coding DNA: TGCGCCAGCAGCCCCTTGGCTGGGGGATCCCTTGCCTACGAGCAGTACTTC. This translates into CASSPLAGGSLAYEQYF. Filled out from reference TRBV5-1 and TRBJ2-7, the complete variable domain reads KAGVTQTPRYLIKTRGQQVTLSCSPISGHRSVSWYQQTPGQGLQFLFEYFSETQRNKGNFPGRFSGRQFSNSRSEMNVSTLELGDSALYLCASSPLAGGSLAYEQYFGPGTRLTVT.

The count of this clone is one. The chain links TRBV5-1 to TRBJ2-3, with D hard to call. The CDR3 covers 16 residues. Trimming removed 2 bases from V and 1 base from J, with 14 bases in between. Germline assignment: CDR1 SGHRS and CDR2 YFSETQ. The CDR3 DNA follows: TGCGCCAGCAGCTTAGCCCCTTCCGGAGGCACAGATACGCAGTATTTT. Translated: CASSLAPSGGTDTQYF.

V and J are TRBV7-3 and TRBJ2-2; 9 bases match TRBD2. Germline loops: CDR1 SGHTA, CDR2 FQGTGA. CDR3 size: 16 residues. After removal of 3 bases from V and 1 base from J, the junction contained 3 bases not matched to a gene. In DNA form, the CDR3 reads TGTGCCAGCAGCTTGACTAGCGGCCTGAACACCGGGGAGCTGTTTTTT. Protein sequence: CASSLTSGLNTGELFF.

There are a few counts of this clone. The chain couples TRBV9 to TRBJ2-2; no firm D call. The germline V gene has CDR1 SGDLS and CDR2 YYNGEE. The CDR3 contains 14 residues. With 0 bases removed from V and 4 bases from J, the gap between germline ends came to 7 bases. The DNA for the CDR3 is TGTGCCAGCAGCGTAGGGACGGTCACCGGGGAGCTGTTTTTT. Protein sequence: CASSVGTVTGELFF.

This chain links TRBV5-4 with TRBJ2-7; TRBD1 matches 12 bases. The V gene's germline CDR1 is SGHNT and CDR2 YYREEE (reference sequence). CDR3 length equals 15 residues. Trimming took 4 bases from V and 2 from J; bases not matched to a gene: 4. DNA for the CDR3: TGTGCCAGCAGCCCCCGGGACAGGGGGCCCTACGAGCAGTACTTC. This sequence encodes CASSPRDRGPYEQYF.

This clone was seen a single time. This rearrangement joins TRBV6-1 to TRBJ1-1, with unresolved D. The V gene's germline CDR1 is MNHNS and CDR2 SASEGT. The V and J ends lost 8 bases and 6 bases respectively, with 16 bases between them. The CDR3 loop spans 13 amino acids. This chain's CDR3 is CASLREDIAEAFF. The DNA of the CDR3 is TGTGCCAGCTTAAGGGAAGATATTGCTGAAGCTTTCTTT.

The chain uses TRBV7-8 and TRBJ2-5; TRBD2 aligns across 7 bases. This CDR3 is 15 amino acids long. V lost 6 bases and J lost 3; bases outside the gene matches: 10. Germline values: CDR1 SGHVS, CDR2 FQNEAQ. CDR3 nucleotide sequence: TGTGCCAGCAGATATTCCGGGACTACTAAAGAGACCCAGTACTTC. Amino acids: CASRYSGTTKETQYF.

J is TRBJ2-1 and V is TRBV5-4; 7 bases map to TRBD2. CDR1 SGHNT and CDR2 YYREEE come from the germline V gene (reference sequence). This CDR3 is 15 amino acids long. V shed 1 base and J 0 bases; nucleotides not matched to a gene: 1. The CDR3 DNA is TGTGCCAGCAGCTTGAGGACTAGCTCCTACAATGAGCAGTTCTTC. Translation gives CASSLRTSSYNEQFF.

The chain uses TRBV27 and TRBJ2-7, with 8 bases lining up with TRBD2. The CDR3 has 15 amino acids. The germline V gene encodes CDR1 MNHEY and CDR2 SMNVEV (reference sequence). Trimming took 2 bases from V and 2 from J; bases not matched to a gene: 5. CDR3: CASSLKSGGAYEQYV. CDR3 sequence (DNA): TGTGCCAGCAGTTTAAAGTCGGGAGGGGCCTACGAGCAGTACGTC.

The chain uses TRBV15 and TRBJ1-5; D gene unclear. The germline CDR1 and CDR2 sequences are LNHNV and YYDKDF (reference sequence). The CDR3 contains 14 residues. Trimming took off 1 base at V and 7 bases at J, with 11 bases between the two ends. This chain's CDR3 is CATSRGVGEQPQHF. CDR3 coding DNA: TGTGCCACCAGCAGAGGAGTAGGTGAGCAGCCCCAGCATTTT.

This clone is a singleton in its sample. The chain couples TRBV28 to TRBJ2-6, with D uncertain. Trimming removed 5 bases from V and 4 bases from J, with 6 bases in between. CDR1 is MDHEN and CDR2 is SYDVKM in the germline V gene. The CDR3 has 13 residues. For the CDR3, the DNA is TGTGCCAGCAGTGATACCGGGGCCAACGTCCTGACTTTC. Protein sequence: CASSDTGANVLTF.

The rearrangement joins TRBV29-1 to TRBJ2-1; D remains ambiguous. The CDR3 length is 13 residues. V was cut by 2 bases and J by 1 base, with 6 bases left in between. CDR1 SQVTM and CDR2 ANQGSEA come from the germline V gene. CDR3 protein: CSVELFSYNEQFF. The CDR3 nucleotides read TGCAGCGTTGAACTATTTTCCTACAATGAGCAGTTCTTC.

The V and J genes are TRBV7-8 and TRBJ2-1; 12 bases line up with TRBD2. Germline-derived CDR1 and CDR2 are SGHVS and FQNEAQ. The CDR3 has 15 amino acids. J gave up 8 bases and V 5 bases, and 7 bases lay outside the gene matches. For the CDR3, the DNA is TGTGCCAGCAGCGGACTAGCGGGACCCCTCGATGAGCAGTTCTTC. As protein: CASSGLAGPLDEQFF. The entire variable domain, with the rest obtained from reference TRBV7-8 and TRBJ2-1, is as follows: GAGVSQSPRYKVAKRGQDVALRCDPISGHVSLFWYQQALGQGPEFLTYFQNEAQLDKSGLPSDRFFAERPEGSVSTLKIQRTQQEDSAVYLCASSGLAGPLDEQFFGPGTRLTVL.

The chain combines TRBV5-1 with TRBJ2-1, with 8 bases identical to TRBD2. The CDR3 is 15 residues long. With 1 base clipped from V and 5 bases from J, the junction kept 5 bases outside the gene matches. CDR1 is SGHRS, CDR2 YFSETQ, per germline. This chain's CDR3 is CASSLLLAENNEQFF. The DNA for the CDR3 is TGCGCCAGCAGCTTGTTACTAGCGGAAAACAATGAGCAGTTCTTC.

V is TRBV5-1 and J is TRBJ2-6, with D possibly TRBD2 on 6 matching bases. Germline V gene lookup returns CDR1 SGHRS and CDR2 YFSETQ. The CDR3 has 17 residues. V was shortened by 8 bases and J by 2 bases, with 20 bases between the two germline ends. The CDR3 reads CASTPLSSGAGANVLTF. CDR3 coding DNA: TGCGCCAGTACCCCTCTGTCGTCGGGGGCTGGGGCCAACGTCCTGACTTTC.

This chain links TRBV2 with TRBJ2-1; 7 bases fit TRBD1. This CDR3 is built from 18 residues. Germline V gives CDR1 SNHLY, CDR2 FYNNEI. V lost 11 bases to trimming and J lost 8 bases; unmatched junction nucleotides: 27. CDR3 residues: CAPRGRTGRSQGDDEQFF. The CDR3 DNA reads TGTGCCCCAAGAGGCCGGACAGGTCGTTCTCAGGGGGATGATGAGCAGTTCTTC.

This clone was seen only a few times. V usage is TRBV6-4 and J usage is TRBJ2-2; D is uncertain. Looked up from germline, CDR1 is MRHNA and CDR2 is SNTAGT. The V end lost 0 bases, the J end lost 2 bases, and 7 bases lay between the germline ends. The CDR3 is 15 amino acids. The CDR3, as DNA: TGTGCCAGCAGTGACTCAGGCGGTAACACCGGGGAGCTGTTTTTT. Translated, it gives CASSDSGGNTGELFF.

CDR3 sequence (DNA): TGTGCCAGCAGCGACAGTGGGGGCCATGAGCAGTTCTTC. It is translated as CASSDSGGHEQFF. V gene TRBV7-9 combines with J gene TRBJ2-1; TRBD1 is a possible D gene (6 bases). There are 13 residues in the CDR3. The germline V and J ends were trimmed by 5 bases and 8 bases, with 13 bases remaining between them. Germline V gives CDR1 SEHNR, CDR2 FQNEAQ (reference sequence).

The chain couples TRBV6-1 to TRBJ2-1; TRBD1 matches at 10 bases. This CDR3 region has 15 residues. V gave up 6 bases and J gave up 8 bases; unmatched junction bases: 10. Germline V CDR1 and CDR2: MNHNS, SASEGT. The CDR3 here is CASSLDRGRGYEQFF. DNA for the CDR3: TGTGCCAGCAGCCTTGACAGGGGGCGAGGGTATGAGCAGTTCTTC.

The chain combines TRBV5-1 with TRBJ2-5; 10 bases are shared with TRBD1. The V gene end was trimmed by 3 bases and the J gene end by 4 bases; junction bases not matched to a gene: 15. This CDR3 spans 18 amino acids. Germline-derived CDR1 and CDR2 are SGHRS and YFSETQ. The CDR3 sequence is CASSSGRDRGFGLETQYF. DNA of the CDR3: TGCGCCAGCAGCTCCGGTCGGGACAGGGGTTTCGGTTTAGAGACCCAGTACTTC.

DNA for the CDR3: TGTGCCAGCAGTCGGACTAGCGGGAGACCTGAGCAGTTCTTC. It is translated as CASSRTSGRPEQFF. The rearrangement joins TRBV28 to TRBJ2-1; TRBD2 matches 13 bases. CDR1 is MDHEN and CDR2 is SYDVKM in the germline V gene. CDR3 size: 14 residues. V dropped 5 bases and J dropped 9; count of bases not matched to a gene: 4.

Comment on this clone: Other nucleotide sequences in the sample specify the same CDR3. The chain has TRBV27 and TRBJ1-2; possible D gene TRBD1, 6 bases. Trimming removed 3 bases from V and 4 bases from J, with 9 bases in between. The CDR3 sequence is 13 residues long. Germline CDR1 MNHEY, CDR2 SMNVEV (reference sequence). CDR3 DNA: TGTGCCAGCAGTTTCACAGGGACCTATGGCTACACCTTC. Translation: CASSFTGTYGYTF.

This chain links TRBV11-3 with TRBJ2-3, with D perhaps being TRBD1 or TRBD2 (6 bases each). The germline gives CDR1 SGHNT, CDR2 YENEEA. The V gene lost 3 bases and the J gene lost 5 bases, with 12 bases spanning the gap. The CDR3 has 14 amino acids. The CDR3 loop is CASSFTGREDTQYF. As DNA, the CDR3 is TGTGCCAGCAGCTTCACAGGGCGGGAAGATACGCAGTATTTT.

The chain combines TRBV19 with TRBJ1-3, with a possible D match to TRBD1 (6 bases). The ends were cut back, 0 bases at V and 2 bases at J, with 8 bases in the middle. From germline, CDR1 is LNHDA and CDR2 SQIVND (reference sequence). The CDR3 has 15 residues. CDR3 sequence reads: CASSIDRGAGNTIYF. In DNA form, the CDR3 reads TGTGCCAGTAGTATAGACAGGGGAGCTGGAAACACCATATATTTT.

The rearrangement links TRBV27 to TRBJ2-3; D call uncertain. Germline CDR1 MNHEY, CDR2 SMNVEV (reference sequence). This CDR3 is 14 amino acids long. Deletions cut 2 bases from V and 4 bases from J, with 10 bases between. The CDR3 sequence: CASSLTGFADTQYF. The CDR3 bases are TGTGCCAGCAGTTTAACCGGGTTCGCAGATACGCAGTATTTT.